In this sample, the clone carrying this T cell receptor beta chain turned up once. No antigen is known for it. Germline V gene sequence: CDR1 SEHNR, CDR2 FQNEAQ (reference sequence). The CDR3 covers 15 residues. The V end was cut by 4 bases, the J end by 5 bases, with 14 bases between. Primers: 52 TRBV forward and 13 TRBJ reverse. Method: immunoSEQ multiplex PCR; TCRdb's copy keeps in-frame clones and lacks some. The profile shows approximately 9,000 clones, over 75% of them singletons. Two CD3G-deficient patients had more severe autoimmunity; all had some. The data are from a study of regulatory T cells. The study, taken as a whole, reports: Regulatory T cells showed the strongest V-J pair restriction and V/J gene skewing among patient repertoires.

The specimen sequenced was CD8+ T cells sorted from blood. The receptor's source is a person aged 18 to 29 with CD3G deficiency. V gene TRBV7-9 combines with J gene TRBJ1-4; D not certain. The CDR3 nucleotides are TGTGCCAGCAGCTCAGCCGAAGATGGAAATGAAAAACTGTTTTTT. It specifies CASSSAEDGNEKLFF.